The entry below describes one TCR beta chain. Antigen: not known. The record originates from a study of PD-1 blockade in classical Hodgkin lymphoma. On the study more broadly: It was nivolumab at 3 mg/kg, given intravenously every 2 weeks, that patients received.

Germline assignment: CDR1 LNHDA and CDR2 SQIVND (reference sequence). The length of the CDR3 is 13 residues. Trimming pared 6 bases from V and 4 bases from J, leaving 12 bases between. This sample's time point: cycle 4 day 1 (C4D1), after about 6 weeks of nivolumab. Patients all relapsed after autologous stem cell transplantation, and there was variation in brentuximab vedotin exposure. Study outcomes and limitations: In CD4+ cells, TCR diversity went up significantly by C4D1, but in CD8+ cells it did not. There remain no defined causes for the repertoire differences, which possibly reflect disease activity or prior therapy.

Data came from immunoSEQ multiplex PCR; TCRdb stores just in-frame clones and leaves some out. The repertoire has almost 95,000 clones, around 80% of them found once; the top ten carry over 15%. This receptor was identified in a human donor with classical Hodgkin lymphoma. The chain is built from TRBV19 and TRBJ1-1; D call uncertain. The starting material was peripheral blood mononuclear cells (PBMCs), obtained before the fourth cycle of nivolumab. The CDR3 sequence is CASRRSAVTEAFF. The CDR3 nucleotides are TGTGCCAGTAGACGGTCCGCTGTCACTGAAGCTTTCTTT. The complete variable domain, with remaining parts taken from reference TRBV19 and TRBJ1-1, reads DGGITQSPKYLFRKEGQNVTLSCEQNLNHDAMYWYRQDPGQGLRLIYYSQIVNDFQKGDIAEGYSVSREKKESFPLTVTSAQKNPTAFYLCASRRSAVTEAFFGQGTRLTVV.